What follows is one T cell receptor (beta chain) and its context. Its binding antigen is unknown. Base qualities are missing; no much larger clone stands one base away. The data belong to a study of T-cell memory formation after mild COVID-19 (TCRdb year 2021). General notes on the study: Most TCR sequence clusters were specific to one of the two donors. In a couple of donors, T-cell clones that expanded and contracted after mild COVID-19 were followed by sequencing TCRalpha and TCRbeta repertoires longitudinally. The cohort comprised two young, previously healthy adult volunteers, one female and one male. General findings and caveats noted by the study authors: The study covered only two mild cases, and larger cohorts including severe cases with pre-infection samples were considered necessary. Clones contracting from day 15 to 85 had balanced CD4/CD8 phenotypes, while a second wave expanding from day 15 to 37 was biased towards CD4+. Whether the second-wave clones peaking on day 37 were SARS-CoV-2 specific was not confirmed. The detection of some responding clones in pre-infection memory suggests that pre-existing cross-reactive memory T cells joined the SARS-CoV-2 response. Contracting CD4+ clones turned up mainly in the CM and EM memory subsets, whereas EMRA was where CD8+ clones were enriched.

Sequencing used an Illumina NovaSeq 6000. TCRalpha and TCRbeta cDNA libraries were constructed by 5'RACE with constant-segment primers, with sample barcodes and unique molecular identifiers being introduced. Trizol reagent was used to extract RNA from every sample. Libraries were amplified in two PCR steps, with a second sample barcode and Illumina TruSeq adapters added in the second step. Sequencing of libraries was performed on an Illumina NovaSeq with 2 x 150 bp paired-end reads. The authors' pipeline ran thus. Reads were demultiplexed and collapsed into UMI-guided consensus sequences with migec v1.2.7. With mixcr v2.1.11, UMI consensuses were aligned to TRA and TRB V and J templates and assembled into clonotypes. A clonotype was counted as expanded or contracted only when both edgeR and NoisET called the clonotype significant, with the noise models trained on biological replicates. edgeR calls used a false discovery rate-adjusted p below 0.01 and a log2 fold-change threshold of 1. As an exploratory analysis of dynamics, PCA with hierarchical clustering was applied to max-normalized trajectories of the 1000 most abundant clonotypes. Separately sequenced CD4+ and CD8+ repertoires were used to assign the CD4 or CD8 phenotype of responding clones. The raw public reads went through TCRdb reprocessing: fastp at Q25, MiXCR clone calling, in-frame beta chains kept. Duplicate CDR3 protein sequences are folded into a single record with the most common DNA and genes. None of the V and J calls come from the authors' own analysis; TCRdb made them. The sample table records hundreds of thousands of distinct CDR3 sequences; less than 25% of these occur just once. In total, the top ten clones hold around 9.5% of the sample.

Ficoll-Paque density gradient centrifugation was used to isolate PBMCs. The TCR sequence derives from an adult woman who had mild COVID-19 (a few samples of this study predate the infection). The sample titles of this study are shuffled in the database, so cell type and time point are left out; the donor was told from shared clones. Sequenced input: PBMCs or a T cell subset sorted from them (not recorded which).

The nucleotide sequence reads as follows: TGTGCCAGCAGCGTAGATCAGGGGGTGCACGAGCAGTACTTC. This yields the protein CASSVDQGVHEQYF. Recombination joined TRBV9 with TRBJ2-7; TRBD1 agrees with 7 junctional bases. Trimmed from V: 0 bases; trimmed from J: 5 bases; junction bases lacking a gene match: 5. The germline V gene provides CDR1 SGDLS and CDR2 YYNGEE. The CDR3 spans 14 residues, from the cysteine through the phenylalanine. The read is trimmed to its CDR3 DNA, 42 bases read in frame from base 1. Joined to the reference TRBV9 and TRBJ2-7 proteins, this CDR3 gives the full variable domain: DSGVTQTPKHLITATGQRVTLRCSPRSGDLSVYWYQQSLDQGLQFLIQYYNGEERAKGNILERFSAQQFPDLHSELNLSSLELGDSALYFCASSVDQGVHEQYFGPGTRLTVT.